Below are 26 T cell receptor beta chains sequenced from a single sample in a study of blood T cell repertoires in COVID-19. The protocol was immunoSEQ multiplex PCR, while the TCRdb copy is restricted to in-frame clones and leaves out a portion. Of about 320,000 clones listed, roughly 90% are singletons. The material sequenced was PBMCs or T cells enriched from blood (not recorded which). These receptors all come from a woman aged 18-29 years who had recovered from COVID-19.

This clone was detected only a few times. The rearrangement joins TRBV5-1 to TRBJ2-1; no clear D. The germline gives CDR1 SGHRS, CDR2 YFSETQ. This CDR3 has 16 amino acids. The germline V and J ends were trimmed by 1 base and 0 bases, with 11 bases remaining between them. CDR3 coding DNA: TGCGCCAGCAGCTTGTTGCCGGTTTACTCCTACAATGAGCAGTTCTTC. This gives the protein CASSLLPVYSYNEQFF.

The chain links TRBV7-2 to TRBJ1-2; D unclear. The CDR3 runs 13 residues. V was pared by 5 bases and J by 5 bases, with 12 bases between. Germline loops: CDR1 SGHTA, CDR2 FQGNSA. CDR3 sequence reads: CASSPNERYGYTF. In DNA, the CDR3 is TGTGCCAGCAGCCCGAACGAGAGATATGGCTACACCTTC.

The chain links TRBV23-1 to TRBJ1-2; the match to TRBD1 covers 8 bases. TRBV23-1 is recorded as an ORF, its role being uncertain. The CDR3 has 13 amino acids. After removal of 6 bases from V and 8 bases from J, the junction contained 8 bases not matched to a gene. The CDR3 sequence: CASRGDRGRGYTF. DNA of the CDR3: TGCGCCAGCAGGGGAGACAGGGGACGAGGCTACACCTTC.

The chain uses TRBV28 and TRBJ1-1; TRBD1 might be the D (5 bases). The CDR3 has 12 amino acids. Trimming shortened V by 2 bases and J by 12 bases, and 13 bases separated the two germline ends. The V gene's germline CDR1 is MDHEN and CDR2 SYDVKM. The CDR3 DNA sequence: TGTGCCAGCAGTTTAGGCAGGGCGGAAACTTTCTTT. It translates to CASSLGRAETFF.

The V gene is TRBV19, the J gene TRBJ1-5; unclear D gene. The germline gives CDR1 LNHDA, CDR2 SQIVND (reference sequence). The CDR3 runs to 12 residues. V lost 9 bases and J lost 9, with 15 bases in between. The CDR3 region is CASQTAEGPQHF. CDR3 nucleotides: TGTGCCAGCCAAACAGCAGAGGGGCCCCAGCATTTT.

The chain carries TRBV21-1 and TRBJ1-2; whether TRBD1, the table's D call, matches the DNA was not checked. TRBV21-1 corresponds to a pseudogene. The CDR3 consists of 15 residues. The CDR3 here is CASSTWTTGSYGYTF. The CDR3 DNA reads as TGTGCCAGCAGCACATGGACGACAGGGAGCTATGGCTACACCTTC.

The CDR3 coding sequence is TGTGCCATCAGGACGACAGATAACTATGGCTACACCTTC. It is translated as CAIRTTDNYGYTF. This chain joins TRBV10-3 and TRBJ1-2, with TRBD1 as a possible D gene (5 bases). The CDR3 contains 13 residues. Per the germline V gene, CDR1 is ENHRY and CDR2 is SYGVKD. The germline V and J ends were trimmed by 6 bases and 1 base, with 9 bases remaining between them.

The J gene is TRBJ2-7, the V gene TRBV5-1, with 7 bases lining up with TRBD2. This CDR3 contains 15 residues. Germline lookup yields CDR1 SGHRS and CDR2 YFSETQ. V lost 4 bases, J lost 1 base, and 8 bases stayed unmatched. The DNA for the CDR3 is TGCGCCAGCAGCAGAACCGGGACTACTTCCTACGAGCAGTACTTC. This translates into CASSRTGTTSYEQYF.

The chain joins TRBV30 to TRBJ2-1, with D tentatively TRBD1 (5 bases). CDR3 size: 13 residues. CDR1 and CDR2 (germline): GTSNPN, SVGIG (reference sequence). Trimming stripped 4 bases from V and 1 base from J, with 8 bases between. CDR3 in DNA: TGTGCCTGGAAGTCAGGGTCCTACAATGAGCAGTTCTTC. Its translation: CAWKSGSYNEQFF.

V is TRBV5-5 and J is TRBJ2-2; 12 bases are shared with TRBD1. Germline V gives CDR1 SGHKS, CDR2 YYEKEE (reference sequence). V lost 3 bases and J lost 7; bases outside the gene matches: 4. This CDR3 is 15 amino acids long. In DNA form, the CDR3 reads TGTGCCAGCAGCTGGGACAGGGGGCAGGTCGGGGAGCTGTTTTTT. It yields the protein CASSWDRGQVGELFF. Full variable domain (outside the CDR3, taken from reference TRBV5-5 and TRBJ2-2): DAGVTQSPTHLIKTRGQQVTLRCSPISGHKSVSWYQQVLGQGPQFIFQYYEKEERGRGNFPDRFSARQFPNYSSELNVNALLLGDSALYLCASSWDRGQVGELFFGEGSRLTVL.

The chain is built from TRBV7-2 and TRBJ1-5, with 10 bases fitting TRBD1. CDR1 SGHTA and CDR2 FQGNSA come from the germline V gene. V gave up 4 bases and J gave up 6 bases; unmatched junction bases: 6. The CDR3 sequence is 15 residues long. CDR3 sequence (DNA): TGTGCCAGCAGCTGGAGACAGGGGGCTTCTCAGCCCCAGCATTTT. Amino acids: CASSWRQGASQPQHF. The entire variable domain, with the rest obtained from reference TRBV7-2 and TRBJ1-5, is as follows: GAGVSQSPSNKVTEKGKDVELRCDPISGHTALYWYRQSLGQGLEFLIYFQGNSAPDKSGLPSDRFSAERTGGSVSTLTIQRTQQEDSAVYLCASSWRQGASQPQHFGDGTRLSIL.

The chain carries TRBV5-1 and TRBJ1-3, with TRBD1 matching 7 bases. This CDR3 region has 16 residues. V lost 4 bases and J lost 4; bases outside the gene matches: 11. Germline loops: CDR1 SGHRS, CDR2 YFSETQ. The CDR3 loop reads CASSGTGAPPGNTIYF. CDR3 in DNA: TGCGCCAGCAGCGGAACAGGGGCTCCACCAGGAAACACCATATATTTT.

V and J are TRBV28 and TRBJ2-3; 8 bases are a match to TRBD2. The germline CDR1 and CDR2 sequences are MDHEN and SYDVKM. CDR3 length: 15 amino acids. V lost 5 bases to trimming and J lost 7 bases; unmatched junction nucleotides: 11. CDR3 sequence reads: CASSTKTGGGHTQYF. The CDR3 DNA reads TGTGCCAGCAGTACAAAGACGGGAGGGGGGCATACGCAGTATTTT.

This clone came up once. The CDR3 DNA is TGTGCCAGCAGCCCCGGGGGGAACACAGATACGCAGTATTTT. Protein: CASSPGGNTDTQYF. This chain uses TRBV7-3 with TRBJ2-3, with 7 bases lining up with TRBD2. With 5 bases clipped from V and 2 bases from J, the junction kept 4 bases outside the gene matches. This CDR3 comprises 14 residues. Germline CDR1 reads SGHTA; CDR2 reads FQGTGA.

The gene calls are TRBV14 and TRBJ2-7; D ambiguous. The V gene lost 0 bases and the J gene lost 7 bases, with 7 bases spanning the gap. The CDR3 covers 12 residues. Germline loops: CDR1 SGHDN, CDR2 FVKESK. The CDR3 region is CASSQDAAEQYF. The CDR3 DNA is TGTGCCAGCAGCCAAGATGCGGCGGAGCAGTACTTC. Filled out from reference TRBV14 and TRBJ2-7, the complete variable domain reads EAGVTQFPSHSVIEKGQTVTLRCDPISGHDNLYWYRRVMGKEIKFLLHFVKESKQDESGMPNNRFLAERTGGTYSTLKVQPAELEDSGVYFCASSQDAAEQYFGPGTRLTVT.

The rearrangement links TRBV5-4 to TRBJ2-7; D is unresolved. Looked up from germline, CDR1 is SGHNT and CDR2 is YYREEE (reference sequence). The germline V and J ends were trimmed by 2 bases and 1 base, with 10 bases remaining between them. The CDR3 consists of 14 residues. The CDR3 loop is CASSFRGGSYEQYF. Written as DNA, the CDR3 is TGTGCCAGCAGCTTTCGAGGCGGTTCCTACGAGCAGTACTTC.

This sequence joins TRBV10-3 and TRBJ1-1; 7 nucleotides match TRBD1. The germline V gene encodes CDR1 ENHRY and CDR2 SYGVKD. The CDR3 consists of 14 residues. Trimming took 8 bases from V and 1 from J; bases not matched to a gene: 7. The CDR3 is CAIGPGTANTEAFF. The CDR3 DNA is TGTGCCATCGGACCCGGGACAGCGAACACTGAAGCTTTCTTT.

V gene TRBV7-2 combines with J gene TRBJ1-2, with D unclear. This CDR3 has 15 residues. V gave up 5 bases and J gave up 3 bases, with 16 bases separating them. Germline V gene sequence: CDR1 SGHTA, CDR2 FQGNSA. The CDR3 reads CASSPAGRVHYGYTF. DNA of the CDR3: TGTGCCAGCAGCCCCGCCGGGAGGGTTCACTATGGCTACACCTTC.

This chain joins TRBV2 and TRBJ1-2, with TRBD1 matching over 9 bases. Germline CDR1 SNHLY, CDR2 FYNNEI. CDR3 length: 11 residues. After removal of 5 bases from V and 14 bases from J, the junction contained 6 bases not matched to a gene. The CDR3 loop is CASSRQGGLTF. Here the CDR3 DNA reads TGTGCCAGCAGTCGACAGGGGGGGTTAACCTTC.

The chain recombines TRBV7-6 with TRBJ1-3; D remains unclear. V lost 5 bases, J lost 1 base, and 12 bases lay in between. Germline CDR1 and CDR2: SGHVS and FNYEAQ. This CDR3 region has 15 residues. Here the CDR3 DNA reads TGTGCCAGCAGCCCTACAGCGGCGTCTGGAAACACCATATATTTT. This sequence encodes CASSPTAASGNTIYF.

V usage is TRBV7-2 and J usage is TRBJ1-3; weak D call: TRBD1 (5 bases). From germline, CDR1 is SGHTA and CDR2 FQGNSA. The CDR3 runs to 16 residues. The V end was cut by 1 base, the J end by 3 bases, with 13 bases between. The CDR3 DNA sequence: TGTGCCAGCAGCTTAGAGGCCAGGGTATATGGAAACACCATATATTTT. Encoded protein: CASSLEARVYGNTIYF. The full variable domain, its missing parts supplied by reference TRBV7-2 and TRBJ1-3, is GAGVSQSPSNKVTEKGKDVELRCDPISGHTALYWYRQSLGQGLEFLIYFQGNSAPDKSGLPSDRFSAERTGGSVSTLTIQRTQQEDSAVYLCASSLEARVYGNTIYFGEGSWLTVV.

This chain links TRBV5-1 with TRBJ2-7; maybe TRBD2 (6 bases). V was clipped by 0 bases and J by 1 base, with 11 bases between them. Germline CDR1 SGHRS, CDR2 YFSETQ. The CDR3 length is 15 residues. For the CDR3, the DNA is TGCGCCAGCAGCTTGGGGGGACTCCAATCCTACGAGCAGTACTTC. Its protein product is CASSLGGLQSYEQYF. Full variable domain (outside the CDR3, taken from reference TRBV5-1 and TRBJ2-7): KAGVTQTPRYLIKTRGQQVTLSCSPISGHRSVSWYQQTPGQGLQFLFEYFSETQRNKGNFPGRFSGRQFSNSRSEMNVSTLELGDSALYLCASSLGGLQSYEQYFGPGTRLTVT.

V is TRBV7-9 and J is TRBJ1-1; unclear D gene. Germline V gene data show CDR1 as SEHNR and CDR2 as FQNEAQ (reference sequence). The ends were cut back, 2 bases at V and 2 bases at J, with 9 bases in the middle. This CDR3 region has 14 residues. CDR3 coding DNA: TGTGCCAGCAGCTTAATTTCTCCTAACACTGAAGCTTTCTTT. It codes for CASSLISPNTEAFF.

The V and J genes are TRBV19 and TRBJ2-7; D gene unclear. The CDR3 covers 14 residues. V was cut by 4 bases and J by 2 bases, with 12 bases left in between. From germline, CDR1 is LNHDA and CDR2 SQIVND (reference sequence). This CDR3 is CASSTLAETYEQYF. The CDR3 DNA is TGTGCCAGTAGTACCCTCGCTGAGACCTACGAGCAGTACTTC. Together with reference TRBV19 and TRBJ2-7, the CDR3 gives the full variable domain: DGGITQSPKYLFRKEGQNVTLSCEQNLNHDAMYWYRQDPGQGLRLIYYSQIVNDFQKGDIAEGYSVSREKKESFPLTVTSAQKNPTAFYLCASSTLAETYEQYFGPGTRLTVT.

This rearrangement joins TRBV6-2 or TRBV6-3 to TRBJ1-2, with 7 bases that match TRBD1. With 5 bases clipped from V and 1 base from J, the junction kept 7 bases outside the gene matches. Looked up from germline, CDR1 is MNHEY and CDR2 is SVGEGT. CDR3 size: 15 residues. The CDR3 DNA sequence: TGTGCCAGCAGTCCGGCGGGACAGAGTAACTATGGCTACACCTTC. This sequence encodes CASSPAGQSNYGYTF.

V is TRBV6-5 and J is TRBJ2-1, with D perhaps TRBD2 (6 bases). The CDR3 has 13 amino acids. V lost 2 bases, J lost 9 bases, and 11 bases lay in between. The germline gives CDR1 MNHEY, CDR2 SVGAGI. CDR3 sequence reads: CASSYAGWVEQFF. The CDR3 DNA sequence: TGTGCCAGCAGTTACGCGGGATGGGTTGAGCAGTTCTTC.